This TCR beta chain originates from a study of cytomegalovirus exposure and HLA in healthy donors (dated by TCRdb to 2016 to 2017). About the study as a whole: In an earlier analysis of roughly 590 of the donors, 250 to 350 Gb of sequence data and roughly 100 million unique TCR beta sequences from roughly 200 million T cells were reported. An early release that covered 640 HLA-typed donors contained about 300 gigabases of sequencing data and tens of millions of unique TCR sequences. Among the roughly 380 genotyped donors, about 85% belonged to the genetic ancestry cluster associated with self-reported Caucasian donors. The aim of the study was to test whether cataloging public T cell receptors could identify signatures of past pathogen exposure. The study profiled the T cell repertoires of hundreds of subjects by immunosequencing and related them to cytomegalovirus serostatus. In addition to the first cohort of roughly 700 subjects, a separate validation cohort of 130 or so different subjects was used. The study combined high-throughput TCR immunosequencing, statistical association of individual TCRs with disease status, and machine learning to predict cytomegalovirus infection status. In a later analysis, previously published TCR beta repertoires from 550 to 750 donors were re-analyzed and high-resolution HLA genotyping was added so that TCR occurrence patterns could be studied. Rather than using new phenotypic data, the later analysis identified candidate immune exposures from TCR beta sequences and from how often those sequences occurred across donors. An earlier analysis of nearly 600 of the donors applied high-throughput TCR beta sequencing to assess whether each TCR beta V gene segment acted as functional or pseudogenic. Alongside the repertoire data, information on donor age, sex, ethnicity and CMV serostatus was compiled. A later genetic analysis took genome-wide SNP genotypes for about 60% of the roughly 670 donors and used that subset as a discovery cohort. All discovery cohort repertoires had been generated using a single sequencing platform. HLA typing covered class I and class II loci at four-digit resolution. The number of typed donors differed by locus: roughly 620-640 for A, B, C, DRB1 and DQB1; approximately 520 for DQA1; over 600 for DPA1; and roughly 450 for DPB1. Several DR-DQ haplotypes were treated as single units for association and clustering because of strong linkage in the cohort. Among some 400 genotyped donors of the cohort, an average of approximately 240,000 unique TCR beta nucleotide sequences was sequenced per donor, of which about 20% were non-productive. Summary of the overall study and its limitations: In a later analysis, HLA-associated TCR beta chains showed more clonal expansion and lower generation probabilities than non-associated chains that were equally common. Correlated functional status among segregating V segments might be attributable to linkage disequilibrium, but an unknown experimental factor could not be ruled out. The earlier analysis of approximately 560 of the donors excluded seventeen rarely observed V segments, including chromosome 9 orphons, because counts were too low. In a later genetic analysis, a missense DCLRE1C variant was associated with V-gene and J-gene trimming of TCR beta chains, and the association was replicated in an independent cohort. Because the 87-base-pair reads could not distinguish some IMGT-functional V segments, including TRBV6-2 and TRBV6-3, those segments were excluded. In a later analysis, the rate of TCR association differed among HLA loci, with DRB1 alleles having the most associated TCRs and HLA-C alleles having the fewest. In a later analysis, more than 15,000 TCR beta sequences were associated with specific HLA alleles at a false discovery rate of 0.05. In vitro tests confirmed that a few of the cytomegalovirus-associated TCR beta chains recognize cytomegalovirus antigens. The authors suggested that the approach could potentially be generalized to other disease states and immunological phenotypes. According to a later genetic analysis, donors in an Asian-associated ancestry cluster had fewer N-insertions in productive TCRs than the roughly 700-donor mean. Most TCR sequences were seen in very few donors, while some public TCRs were found in many individuals. When HLA alleles, especially DR and DQ, strongly co-occurred, attributing TCR associations to individual alleles was difficult. A further reported finding was that TCR beta sequences accurately predicted the HLA-A and HLA-B alleles for most subjects in the first cohort. The only immune exposure information available for the cohort was CMV serostatus. In a later analysis, most CMV-associated TCR beta chains were found to appear HLA-restricted, with HLA associations seemingly driven largely by CMV exposure. In the study, some 160 TCR beta chains were listed as associated with cytomegalovirus. An earlier analysis of approximately 530 of the donors showed that most TCR beta V segments appeared in productive rearrangements either about 87% or about 30% of the time, which broadly matched IMGT annotations. HLA typing was unavailable for some donors at each locus, so association tests used only the typed subset. The cohort was sequenced for TCR beta chains only, and without alpha or paired-chain data the features that could be detected were limited. According to a later analysis, parvovirus B19, influenza, CMV and Epstein-Barr virus appeared linked to several top co-occurrence clusters. A group of highly shared sequence variants was considered likely to be a technical artifact of the sequencing pipeline. The classifier was reported to diagnose cytomegalovirus status with high specificity and sensitivity in both the original cohort and the validation cohort. Presence/absence analyses assumed roughly uniform sequencing depth across donors, an assumption that may not hold.

V and J are truncated by 4 bases and 8 bases respectively, leaving an intervening sequence of 6 bases. Sequences MGHDK (CDR1) and SYGVNS (CDR2) are obtained from the germline V gene. The CDR3, cysteine through phenylalanine, is 11 amino acids long. Solely the CDR3 DNA is kept, with 33 bases framed from the first base. In total, more than 500 healthy bone marrow donors made up the cohort. At the time of sampling, all cohort members were nominally healthy, though unrecorded immune exposures were likely present. The donor was CMV seronegative and belonged to the group of 352 seronegative cohort members. Each donor provided a peripheral blood sample, and peripheral blood mononuclear cells were used for TCR beta sequencing. Genomic DNA was extracted from the blood cell samples with the Qiagen DNeasy Blood Extraction Kit. The method behind the library was the immunoSEQ multiplex PCR assay. For the multiplex PCR, a mixture combining 60 forward primers for TCR Vbeta segments and 13 reverse primers for TCR Jbeta segments was used. A multiplex PCR assay on genomic DNA amplified the CDR3 region of rearranged TCR beta genes. The amplified TCR beta libraries were sequenced on the Illumina HiSeq System as 87-base-pair reads. Per the source publication's procedure: A later analysis counted 65 million to 90 million unique TCR beta chains across the 666 repertoires, and roughly 10 million of these chains were shared by at least two donors. To remove PCR and sequencing errors, raw reads were error-corrected and collapsed into unique sequences using a nearest-neighbor algorithm that merged closely related sequences. Alignment of CDR3 sequences to IMGT reference sequences was used to assign V, D and J gene segments. Each retained sequence needed at least a six-nucleotide match to both a V gene segment and a J gene segment. Rearrangements were called productive when the CDR3 lacked stop codons and stayed in frame with V and J; all others were non-productive. Following IMGT convention, CDR3 was defined as the stretch from the second conserved V-encoded cysteine up to the conserved J-encoded phenylalanine. The earlier analysis of about 590 of the donors excluded sequences that lacked an unambiguous match to a single V gene segment. An earlier analysis of some 610 of the donors called V segments functional above 56.7% productive rearrangements and segregating when the between-donor standard deviation exceeded 5%. A statistical classification framework was developed to diagnose cytomegalovirus status using the catalog of TCR beta chain sequences. V and J gene assignment, in a later analysis, came from comparing TCR nucleotide sequences with IMGT/GENE-DB human TR gene sequences. The TCRdist pipeline was used in a later analysis to assign CDR3 sequences and most-parsimonious VDJ recombination scenarios. In a later analysis, every TCR beta chain was defined by the combination of its CDR3 amino acid sequence and its V-gene family, and reads without a unique V-gene family were dropped. As a way to deal with suspected cross-contamination and a sequencing artifact, a later analysis dropped 640 or so nucleotide sequences that were highly shared and had low generation probability. In a later analysis, a clonal expansion index was calculated for each public chain from normalized within-repertoire ranks of inferred template counts. In a later analysis, generation probabilities were computed using a VDJ recombination model fitted to out-of-frame rearrangements, and the results were checked against IGoR. Hypergeometric tests were used in a later analysis to score TCR-TCR, TCR-HLA and TCR-CMV co-occurrence, with a repertoire-size bias correction applied to the TCR pairs. False discovery rates were estimated in a later analysis by permuting HLA or CMV assignments 20 times. A later analysis grouped co-occurring TCRs with DBSCAN, adding TCRdist sequence similarity when clustering within HLA-allele-positive subsets. Co-occurrence clustering excluded repertoires with fewer than 30,000 or more than 120,000 public chains, plus five with anomalous nucleotide sharing. Imported from immuneACCESS, the table was reduced by TCRdb to in-frame sequences with V and J called. These copies leave out some clones; in studies compared against another copy, an unresolved V gene accounts for under half, and the cause of the remainder is not known. V, J and clone size were drawn from that table, and D and trimming were deduced from the DNA. The sample data list more than 85,000 clones, and approximately 84% of these were observed just once. In total, the top ten clones hold around 1.9% of the sample.

This clone was counted once. No antigen is known for it. No qualities accompany the bases; no much larger clone lies one base away. The chain is assembled from TRBV25-1 and TRBJ2-1; D gene: possibly TRBD1, on 5 matching bases. The sample consisted of PBMCs. This clonotype was sampled from a man aged 35 to 55 in good health and CMV-seronegative. The CDR3 sequence is CASSAGYEQFF. The bases are TGTGCCAGCAGTGCAGGGTATGAGCAGTTCTTC. This CDR3, with the reference TRBV25-1 and TRBJ2-1 proteins standing in past its ends, gives the full variable domain EADIYQTPRYLVIGTGKKITLECSQTMGHDKMYWYQQDPGMELHLIHYSYGVNSTEKGDLSSESTVSRIRTEHFPLTLESARPSHTSQYLCASSAGYEQFFGPGTRLTVL.